This record covers a single TCR beta chain. What it binds is not known. The data were taken from a study of neoadjuvant anti-PD-1 for oral cavity cancer. Points from the study as a whole: Treg/Th17 ratio rose with pretreatment blood and fell with post-treatment tumor TCRbeta clonality.

V shed 9 bases and J 5 bases; nucleotides not matched to a gene: 8. The germline V gene encodes CDR1 SNHLY and CDR2 FYNNEI. The CDR3 covers 13 residues. Profiled with immunoSEQ multiplex PCR; TCRdb holds only in-frame clones, not every one. In the table there are fewer than 20,000 clones, approximately 70% of which are singletons. The specimen comprised PBMCs, sampled before nivolumab (anti-PD-1) treatment. The J gene is TRBJ2-3, the V gene TRBV2, with 7 bases fitting TRBD2. This TCR was sampled from a person aged 40 to 85 with oral cavity squamous cell carcinoma. CDR3 DNA sequence: TGTGCCAGTAATACGGGAGGCGAAGATACGCAGTATTTT. It yields the protein CASNTGGEDTQYF. Filled out from reference TRBV2 and TRBJ2-3, the complete variable domain reads EPEVTQTPSHQVTQMGQEVILRCVPISNHLYFYWYRQILGQKVEFLVSFYNNEISEKSEIFDDQFSVERPDGSNFTLKIRSTKLEDSAMYFCASNTGGEDTQYFGPGTRLTVL.